The 15 T cell receptor beta chains below were found in one sample sequenced in a study of regulatory T cells in long-lasting Graves disease. Libraries of TCR beta came from iRepertoire HTBI primers plus Arm-PCR of CDR3 regions. MiXCR was run by TCRdb on the multiplex PCR reads, yielding one entry per CDR3 protein. The repertoire holds some 340,000 distinct CDR3 sequences, with 10% to 15% as singletons. The time point denotes: newly diagnosed GD, antithyroid drugs for less than 3 months. Extracted RNA from PBMCs served as the source of the TCR library. Another study also made use of these data, one on T cells in Graves' hyperthyroidism and ophthalmopathy.

The starting material was peripheral blood mononuclear cells (PBMCs), obtained at new diagnosis, from a patient treated with antithyroid drugs. The receptors originated from a young woman with Graves disease.

This clonotype came up many times. V is TRBV2 and J is TRBJ2-1, with unresolved D. The germline CDR1 and CDR2 sequences are SNHLY and FYNNEI. V dropped 6 bases and J dropped 7 bases, with 4 bases sitting between them. The CDR3 spans 10 residues. CDR3 DNA: TGTGCCAGCAGAGGGAATGAGCAGTTCTTC. This encodes CASRGNEQFF.

The chain links TRBV2 to TRBJ1-5; weak D call: TRBD1 (5 bases). Per germline, CDR1 SNHLY and CDR2 FYNNEI. This CDR3 contains 14 residues. V shed 3 bases and J shed 5 bases, with 11 bases lying between them. The CDR3 coding sequence is TGTGCCAGCAGTGAGGGCAGGGAGGATCAGCCCCAGCATTTT. Its translation: CASSEGREDQPQHF.

V usage is TRBV7-8 and J usage is TRBJ2-3; D gene unclear. The CDR3 length is 13 residues. Looked up from germline, CDR1 is SGHVS and CDR2 is FQNEAQ. Trimming stripped 2 bases from V and 6 bases from J, with 9 bases between. The CDR3 here is CASSLHMRDTQYF. CDR3 sequence (DNA): TGTGCCAGCAGCTTACACATGCGGGATACGCAGTATTTT.

This clonotype was counted at least ten times. The V call is TRBV9, the J call TRBJ2-1; TRBD2 might be the D (5 bases). There are 14 residues in the CDR3. CDR1 is SGDLS, CDR2 YYNGEE, per germline. V was pared by 0 bases and J by 10 bases, with 14 bases between. In nucleotides, the CDR3 is TGTGCCAGCAGCGTAGTAATAGCGAGGACGGAGCAGTTCTTC. Amino acid sequence: CASSVVIARTEQFF.

This clonotype was seen repeatedly, ten times or more. J is TRBJ2-5 and V is TRBV11-2, with D perhaps matching TRBD1 (6 bases). CDR3 length: 18 amino acids. V was trimmed by 1 base and J by 0 bases, leaving 18 bases between them. From germline, CDR1 is SGHAT and CDR2 FQNNGV. The CDR3 loop is CASSLVPLGQKDQETQYF. CDR3 nucleotide sequence: TGTGCCAGCAGCTTAGTCCCTTTAGGACAGAAAGACCAAGAGACCCAGTACTTC.

J is TRBJ2-7 and V is TRBV20-1; perhaps TRBD2 as D (5 bases). The germline V gene encodes CDR1 DFQATT and CDR2 SNEGSKA (reference sequence). This CDR3 has 15 amino acids. V was clipped by 6 bases and J by 3 bases, with 21 bases between them. The CDR3 coding sequence is TGCAGTGCCGAGGGTACTCAGGACTTCTTCTACGAGCAGTACTTC. This encodes CSAEGTQDFFYEQYF.

There are many counts of this clonotype. This rearrangement joins TRBV12-3 or TRBV12-4 to TRBJ2-2, with 7 bases identical to TRBD1. The CDR3 has 18 amino acids. The V segment lost 6 bases and the J segment 5 bases; nucleotides outside the gene matches: 18. Here the CDR3 reads CASRDRDSLVPMTGELFF. CDR3 nucleotides: TGTGCCAGCAGAGACCGGGACAGCTTAGTACCAATGACCGGGGAGCTGTTTTTT.

This clonotype was picked up many times. This chain uses TRBV15 with TRBJ2-1; 13 bases agree with TRBD2. V shed 0 bases and J 15 bases; nucleotides not matched to a gene: 8. The CDR3 spans 15 residues. Germline CDR1 is LNHNV and CDR2 is YYDKDF (reference sequence). In DNA, the CDR3 is TGTGCCACCAGCAGAGATGGACTAGCGGGGGACCTTCGGTTCTTC. It is translated as CATSRDGLAGDLRFF.

This clonotype was recorded many times. The rearrangement links TRBV25-1 to TRBJ2-1; maybe TRBD2 (6 bases). Germline V gene sequence: CDR1 MGHDK, CDR2 SYGVNS. V lost 7 bases and J lost 4, with 14 bases in between. This CDR3 is 14 amino acids long. The CDR3 DNA is TGTGCCAGCAAGGTTGGCGGGGCTTACAATGAGCAGTTCTTC. Translating it yields CASKVGGAYNEQFF.

This clonotype was recorded at least ten times. V gene TRBV30 combines with J gene TRBJ2-1; D might be TRBD1 or TRBD2, each matching 7 bases. Trimming shortened V by 3 bases and J by 4 bases, and 16 bases separated the two germline ends. The CDR3 length is 15 residues. The germline CDR1 and CDR2 sequences are GTSNPN and SVGIG (reference sequence). Written as DNA, the CDR3 is TGTGCCTGGAGCGCAGGGGGAGGGGTTTACAATGAGCAGTTCTTC. Translation: CAWSAGGGVYNEQFF.

This clonotype was detected ten times or more. The chain couples TRBV2 to TRBJ2-4, with D perhaps TRBD1 or TRBD2 (6 bases each). The CDR3 has 17 amino acids. V was shortened by 5 bases and J by 1 base, with 18 bases between the two germline ends. CDR1 and CDR2 (germline): SNHLY, FYNNEI. The CDR3 coding sequence is TGTGCCAGCAGTTCTCAACGGACCGGGGGCGCCAAAAACATTCAGTACTTC. Translation: CASSSQRTGGAKNIQYF.

This clonotype was seen many times. The rearrangement links TRBV9 to TRBJ2-7; either TRBD1 or TRBD2 may supply D (5 bases each). The CDR3 covers 13 residues. Deletions cut 4 bases from V and 9 bases from J, with 17 bases between. Germline CDR1 reads SGDLS; CDR2 reads YYNGEE. The chain's CDR3 is CASSRGDDPGQYF. The CDR3, as DNA: TGTGCCAGCAGCCGAGGGGACGACCCAGGGCAGTACTTC.

This clonotype was counted many times. The V gene is TRBV2, the J gene TRBJ1-1; 8 bases are shared with TRBD1. Germline CDR1 and CDR2: SNHLY and FYNNEI. After removal of 6 bases from V and 4 bases from J, the junction contained 4 bases not matched to a gene. The CDR3 length is 13 residues. The CDR3 sequence: CASRNTGGTEAFF. CDR3 coding DNA: TGTGCCAGCAGGAATACAGGGGGCACTGAAGCTTTCTTT.

The chain combines TRBV4-2 with TRBJ2-3, with 13 bases lining up with TRBD2. Germline CDR1 LGHNA, CDR2 YNFKEQ. The CDR3 has 19 amino acids. V lost 2 bases, J lost 0 bases, and 8 bases stayed unmatched. The CDR3 protein is CASSQQTSGGGRSTDTQYF. The CDR3 DNA follows: TGTGCCAGCAGCCAACAAACTAGCGGGGGGGGCCGGAGCACAGATACGCAGTATTTT.

This clonotype was observed a few times. This rearrangement joins TRBV11-3 to TRBJ2-2; 9 positions agree with TRBD1. V trimming: 6 bases; J trimming: 5 bases; junction bases outside the gene matches: 7. Germline CDR1 SGHNT, CDR2 YENEEA. CDR3 length: 15 residues. The CDR3 is CASSTGGTSTGELFF. CDR3 sequence (DNA): TGTGCCAGCAGTACAGGGGGCACGAGTACCGGGGAGCTGTTTTTT.